Sequencing of this T cell receptor beta chain was carried out in a study of tumor-infiltrating lymphocytes in primary liver carcinoma. Findings and limits, study-wide: Only about 7-24% of top clones were detected in each of the five tumor regions.

Production of TCR beta cDNA used approximately 0.55 ug total RNA together with a constant-region primer. ARM-PCR, slightly modified, supplied the TCR beta libraries through three nested multiplex PCR rounds. PCR rounds one and two used TRBV1-TRBV30 forward primers with a C-beta reverse primer for roughly 9 cycles each. Using its own MiXCR run on the multiplex PCR reads, TCRdb lists one record per CDR3 protein. The data show roughly 20,000 distinct CDR3 sequences, around 76% seen once. Comments on this clonotype: Antigen: not known. Since no conserved phenylalanine or tryptophan closes the CDR3, a read error is the likely cause. The DNA is left out, because the CDR3 cannot be placed on it with certainty; the CDR3 is given as TCRdb lists it.

The tissue used was unsorted bulk material of about 19-34 mg. RNA and DNA were co-extracted from it with the AllPrep DNA/RNA mini kit. Patients in the cohort were treatment-naive and living with chronic HBV infection. CDR1 is ENHRY, CDR2 SYGVKD, per germline. The CDR3 contains 14 residues when both ends are counted. The sequenced sample was liver tumor tissue from sampling region 1. The sample's subset: tumor region T1, superior pole. The chain has TRBV10-3 and TRBJ1-5. This TCR derives from a middle-aged man with primary liver carcinoma and hepatitis B virus infection. This CDR3 is CAISEYEGDQPLHS.